This TCR beta chain was recorded in a study of cytomegalovirus exposure and HLA in healthy donors. Findings and limits, study-wide: Rarity held for most TCR sequences, but there were some public TCRs that occurred in many donors. One later analysis reportedly identified an Asian-associated ancestry cluster that showed fewer N-insertions than the approximately 710-donor mean.

PCR amplification relied on 60 Vbeta primers (plus 13 Jbeta primers). Produced via immunoSEQ multiplex PCR; TCRdb's table is partial and in-frame only. In the table there are approximately 160,000 clones, roughly two thirds of which are singletons. Donors showed nominal health when sampled, although they likely had unrecorded immune exposures. Remarks on this clone: Its antigen remains unknown.

The sequencing input was PBMCs. The receptor was isolated from a woman in her thirties or forties in good health and CMV-seropositive.

CDR3 loop: CASSSDRVSHEQFF. The CDR3 DNA reads TGTGCCAGCAGCTCGGACAGGGTCAGCCATGAGCAGTTCTTC. This sequence joins TRBV11-3 and TRBJ2-1; the match to TRBD1 covers 8 bases. The V gene end was trimmed by 4 bases and the J gene end by 8 bases; junction bases not matched to a gene: 7. The germline V gene has CDR1 SGHNT and CDR2 YENEEA. This CDR3 spans 14 amino acids.